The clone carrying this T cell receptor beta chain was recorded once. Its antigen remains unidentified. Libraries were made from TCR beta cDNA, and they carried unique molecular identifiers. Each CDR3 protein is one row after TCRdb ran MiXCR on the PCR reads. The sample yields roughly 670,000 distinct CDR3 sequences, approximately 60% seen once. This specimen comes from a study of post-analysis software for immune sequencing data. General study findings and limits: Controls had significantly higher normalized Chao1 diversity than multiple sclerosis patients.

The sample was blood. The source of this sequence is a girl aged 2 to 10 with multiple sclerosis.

Here the CDR3 reads CASSLWSSANNEQFF. The CDR3 region has the DNA TGTGCCAGCAGTTTATGGTCTAGCGCAAACAATGAGCAGTTCTTC. This chain links TRBV12-3 or TRBV12-4 with TRBJ2-1, with D maybe TRBD2 (6 bases). The CDR3 is 15 amino acids. V dropped 2 bases and J dropped 5 bases, with 13 bases sitting between them.